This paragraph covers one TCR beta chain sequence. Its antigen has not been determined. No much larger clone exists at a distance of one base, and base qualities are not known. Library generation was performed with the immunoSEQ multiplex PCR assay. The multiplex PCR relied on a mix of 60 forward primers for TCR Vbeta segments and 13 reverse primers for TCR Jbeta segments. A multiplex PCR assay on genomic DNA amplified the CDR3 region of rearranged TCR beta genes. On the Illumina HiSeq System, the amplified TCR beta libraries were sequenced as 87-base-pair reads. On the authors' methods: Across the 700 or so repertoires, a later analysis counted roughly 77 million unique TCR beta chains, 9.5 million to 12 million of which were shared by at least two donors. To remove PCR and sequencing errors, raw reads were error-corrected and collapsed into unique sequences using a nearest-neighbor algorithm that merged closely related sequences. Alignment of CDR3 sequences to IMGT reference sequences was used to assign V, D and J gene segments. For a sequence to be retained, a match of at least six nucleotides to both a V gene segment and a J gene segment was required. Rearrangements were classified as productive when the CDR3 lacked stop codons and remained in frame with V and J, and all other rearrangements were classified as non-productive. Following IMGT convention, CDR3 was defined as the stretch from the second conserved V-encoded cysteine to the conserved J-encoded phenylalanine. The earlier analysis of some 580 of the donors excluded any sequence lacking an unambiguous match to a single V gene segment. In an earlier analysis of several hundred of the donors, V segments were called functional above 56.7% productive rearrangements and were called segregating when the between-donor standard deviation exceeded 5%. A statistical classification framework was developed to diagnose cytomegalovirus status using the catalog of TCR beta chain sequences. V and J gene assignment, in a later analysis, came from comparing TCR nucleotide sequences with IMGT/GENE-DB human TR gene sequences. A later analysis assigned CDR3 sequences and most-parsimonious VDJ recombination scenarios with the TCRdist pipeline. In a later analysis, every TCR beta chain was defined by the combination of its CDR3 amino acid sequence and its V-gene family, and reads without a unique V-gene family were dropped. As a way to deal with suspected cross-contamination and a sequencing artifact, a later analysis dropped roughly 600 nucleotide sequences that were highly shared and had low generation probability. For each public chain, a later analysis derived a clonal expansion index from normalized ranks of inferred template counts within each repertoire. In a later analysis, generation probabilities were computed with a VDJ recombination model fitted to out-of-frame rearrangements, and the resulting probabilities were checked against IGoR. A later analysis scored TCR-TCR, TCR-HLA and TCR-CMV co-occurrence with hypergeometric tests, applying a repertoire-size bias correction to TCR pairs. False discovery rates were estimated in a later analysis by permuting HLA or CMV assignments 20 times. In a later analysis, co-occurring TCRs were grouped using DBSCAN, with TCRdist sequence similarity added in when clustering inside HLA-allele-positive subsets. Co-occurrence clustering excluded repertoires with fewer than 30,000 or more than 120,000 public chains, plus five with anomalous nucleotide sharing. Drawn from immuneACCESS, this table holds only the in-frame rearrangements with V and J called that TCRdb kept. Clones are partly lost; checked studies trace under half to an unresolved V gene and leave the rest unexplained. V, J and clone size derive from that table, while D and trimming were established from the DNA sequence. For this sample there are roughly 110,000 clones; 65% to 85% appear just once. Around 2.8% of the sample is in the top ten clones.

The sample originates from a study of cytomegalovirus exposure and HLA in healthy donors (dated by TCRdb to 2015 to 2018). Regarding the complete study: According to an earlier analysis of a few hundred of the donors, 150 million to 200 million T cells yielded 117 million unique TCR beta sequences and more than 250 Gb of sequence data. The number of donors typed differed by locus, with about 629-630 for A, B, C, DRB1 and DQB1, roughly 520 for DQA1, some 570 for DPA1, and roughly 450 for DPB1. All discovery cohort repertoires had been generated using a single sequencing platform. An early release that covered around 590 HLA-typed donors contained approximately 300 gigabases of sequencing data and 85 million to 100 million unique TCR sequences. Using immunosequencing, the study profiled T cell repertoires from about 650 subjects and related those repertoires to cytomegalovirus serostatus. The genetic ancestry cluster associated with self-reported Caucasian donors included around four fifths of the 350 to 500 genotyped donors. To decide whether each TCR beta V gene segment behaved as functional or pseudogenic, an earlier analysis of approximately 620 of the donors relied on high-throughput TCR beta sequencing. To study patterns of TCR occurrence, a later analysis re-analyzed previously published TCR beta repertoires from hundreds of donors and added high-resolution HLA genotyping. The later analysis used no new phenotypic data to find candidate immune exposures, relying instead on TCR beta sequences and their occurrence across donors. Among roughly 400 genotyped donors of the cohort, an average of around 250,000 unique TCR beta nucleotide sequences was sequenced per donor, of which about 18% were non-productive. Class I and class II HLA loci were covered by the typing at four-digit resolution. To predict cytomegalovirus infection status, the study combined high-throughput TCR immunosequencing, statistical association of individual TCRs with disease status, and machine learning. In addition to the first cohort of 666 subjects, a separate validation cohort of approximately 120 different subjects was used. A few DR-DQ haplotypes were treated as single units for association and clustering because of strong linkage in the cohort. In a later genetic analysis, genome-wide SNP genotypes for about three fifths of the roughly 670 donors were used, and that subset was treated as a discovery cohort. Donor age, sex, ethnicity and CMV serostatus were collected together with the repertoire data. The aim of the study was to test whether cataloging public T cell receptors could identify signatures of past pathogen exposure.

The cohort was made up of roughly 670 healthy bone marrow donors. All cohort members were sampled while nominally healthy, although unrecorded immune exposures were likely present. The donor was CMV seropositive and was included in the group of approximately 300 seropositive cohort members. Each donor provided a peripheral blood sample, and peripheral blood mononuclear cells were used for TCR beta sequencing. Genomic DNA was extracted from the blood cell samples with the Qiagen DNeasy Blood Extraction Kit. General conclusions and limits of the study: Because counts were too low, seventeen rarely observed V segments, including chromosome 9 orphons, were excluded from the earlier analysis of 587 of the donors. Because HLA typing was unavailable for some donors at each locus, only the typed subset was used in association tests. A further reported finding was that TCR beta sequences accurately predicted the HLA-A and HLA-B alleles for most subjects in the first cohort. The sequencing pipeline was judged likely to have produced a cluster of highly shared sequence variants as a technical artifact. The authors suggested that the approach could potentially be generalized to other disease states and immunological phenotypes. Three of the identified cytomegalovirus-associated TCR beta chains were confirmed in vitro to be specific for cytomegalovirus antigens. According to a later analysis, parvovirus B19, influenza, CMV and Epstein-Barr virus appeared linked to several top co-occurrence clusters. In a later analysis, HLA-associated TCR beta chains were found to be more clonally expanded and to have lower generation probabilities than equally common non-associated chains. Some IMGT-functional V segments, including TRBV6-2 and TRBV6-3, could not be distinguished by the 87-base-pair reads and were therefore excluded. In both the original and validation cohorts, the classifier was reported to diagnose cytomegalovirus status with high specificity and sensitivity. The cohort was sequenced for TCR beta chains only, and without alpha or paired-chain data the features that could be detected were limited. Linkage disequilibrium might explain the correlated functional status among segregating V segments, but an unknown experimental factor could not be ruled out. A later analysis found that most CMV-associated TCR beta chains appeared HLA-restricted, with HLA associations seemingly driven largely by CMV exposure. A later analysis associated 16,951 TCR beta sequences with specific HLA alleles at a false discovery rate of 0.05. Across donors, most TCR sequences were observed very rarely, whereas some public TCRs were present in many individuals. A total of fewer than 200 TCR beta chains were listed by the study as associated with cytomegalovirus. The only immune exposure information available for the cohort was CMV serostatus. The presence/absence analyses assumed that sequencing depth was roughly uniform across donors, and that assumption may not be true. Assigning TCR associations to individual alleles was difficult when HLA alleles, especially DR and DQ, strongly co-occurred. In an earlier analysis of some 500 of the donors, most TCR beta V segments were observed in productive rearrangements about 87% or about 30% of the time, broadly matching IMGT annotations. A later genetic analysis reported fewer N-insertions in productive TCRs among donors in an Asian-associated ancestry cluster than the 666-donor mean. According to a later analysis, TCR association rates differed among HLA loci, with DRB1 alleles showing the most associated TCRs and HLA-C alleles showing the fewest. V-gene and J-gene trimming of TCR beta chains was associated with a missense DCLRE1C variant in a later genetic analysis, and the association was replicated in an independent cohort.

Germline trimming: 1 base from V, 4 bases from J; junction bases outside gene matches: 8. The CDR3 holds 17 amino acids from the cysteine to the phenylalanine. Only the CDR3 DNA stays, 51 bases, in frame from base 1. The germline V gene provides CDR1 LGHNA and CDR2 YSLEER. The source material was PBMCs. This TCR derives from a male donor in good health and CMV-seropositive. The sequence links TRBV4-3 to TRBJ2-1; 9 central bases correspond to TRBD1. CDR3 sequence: CASSQATGGGWYNEQFF. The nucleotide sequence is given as TGCGCCAGCAGCCAAGCCACAGGGGGCGGTTGGTACAATGAGCAGTTCTTC.